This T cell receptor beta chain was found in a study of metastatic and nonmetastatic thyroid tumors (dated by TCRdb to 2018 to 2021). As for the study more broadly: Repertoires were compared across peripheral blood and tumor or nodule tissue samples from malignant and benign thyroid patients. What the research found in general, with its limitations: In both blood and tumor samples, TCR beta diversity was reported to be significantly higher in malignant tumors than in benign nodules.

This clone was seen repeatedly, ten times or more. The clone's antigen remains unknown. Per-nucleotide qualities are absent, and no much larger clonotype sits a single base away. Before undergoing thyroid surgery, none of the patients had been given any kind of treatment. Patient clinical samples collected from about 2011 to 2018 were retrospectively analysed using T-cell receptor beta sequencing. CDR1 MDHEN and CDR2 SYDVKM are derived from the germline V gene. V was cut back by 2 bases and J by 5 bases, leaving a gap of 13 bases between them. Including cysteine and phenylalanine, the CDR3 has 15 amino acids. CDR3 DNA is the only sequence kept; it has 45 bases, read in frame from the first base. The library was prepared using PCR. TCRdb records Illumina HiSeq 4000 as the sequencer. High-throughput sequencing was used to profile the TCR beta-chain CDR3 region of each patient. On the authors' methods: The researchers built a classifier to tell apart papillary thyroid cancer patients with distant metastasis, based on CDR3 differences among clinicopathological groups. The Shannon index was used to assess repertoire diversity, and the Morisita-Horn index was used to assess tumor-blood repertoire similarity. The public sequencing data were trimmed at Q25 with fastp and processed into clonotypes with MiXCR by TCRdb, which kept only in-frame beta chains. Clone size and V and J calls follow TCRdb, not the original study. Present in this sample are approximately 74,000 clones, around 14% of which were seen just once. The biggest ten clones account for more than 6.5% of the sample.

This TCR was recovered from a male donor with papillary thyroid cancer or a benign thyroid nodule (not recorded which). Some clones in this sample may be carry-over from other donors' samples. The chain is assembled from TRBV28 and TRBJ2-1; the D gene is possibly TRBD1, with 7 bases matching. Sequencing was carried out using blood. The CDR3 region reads CASSLAGTVDNEQFF. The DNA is TGTGCCAGCAGTTTAGCGGGGACAGTAGACAATGAGCAGTTCTTC.